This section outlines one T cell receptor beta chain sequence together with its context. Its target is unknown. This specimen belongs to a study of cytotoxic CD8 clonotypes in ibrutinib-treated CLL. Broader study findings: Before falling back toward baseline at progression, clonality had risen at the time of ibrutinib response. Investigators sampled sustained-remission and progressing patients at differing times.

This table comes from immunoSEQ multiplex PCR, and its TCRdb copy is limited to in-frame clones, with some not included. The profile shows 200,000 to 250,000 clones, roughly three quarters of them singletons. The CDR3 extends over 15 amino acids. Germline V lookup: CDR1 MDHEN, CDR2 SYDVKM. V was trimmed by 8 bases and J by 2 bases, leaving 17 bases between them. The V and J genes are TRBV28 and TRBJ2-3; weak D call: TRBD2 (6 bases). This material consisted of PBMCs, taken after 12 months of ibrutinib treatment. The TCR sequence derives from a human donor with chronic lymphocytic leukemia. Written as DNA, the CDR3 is TGTGCCAGCGCCGAACGGCCGGACTACACAGATACGCAGTATTTT. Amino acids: CASAERPDYTDTQYF.